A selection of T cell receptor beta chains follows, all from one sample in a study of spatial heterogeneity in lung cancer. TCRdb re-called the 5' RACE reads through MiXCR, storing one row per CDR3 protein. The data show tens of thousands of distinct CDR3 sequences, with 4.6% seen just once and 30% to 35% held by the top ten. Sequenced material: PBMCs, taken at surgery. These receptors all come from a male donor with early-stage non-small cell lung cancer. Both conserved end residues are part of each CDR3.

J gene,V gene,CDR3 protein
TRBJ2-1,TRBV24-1,CATSAQSPPYNEQFF
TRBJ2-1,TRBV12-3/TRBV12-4,CASSPRRGTYNEQFF
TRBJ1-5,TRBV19,CASSMGTGLGSNQPQHF
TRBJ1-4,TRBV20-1,CSVPNSQATNEKLFF
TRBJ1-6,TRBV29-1,CSVGYRKDSPLHF
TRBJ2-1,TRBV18,CASSPPSGTSGSNEQFF
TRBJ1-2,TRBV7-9,CASSHGAFSSLAAYTF
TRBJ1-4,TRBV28,CASARAGKKLFF
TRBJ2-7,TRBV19,CASRMIGDNSYEQYF
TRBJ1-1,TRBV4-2,CASSQDSNTEAFF
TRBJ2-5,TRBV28,CASSFGLAGAQETQYF
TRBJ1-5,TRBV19,CASRTGDQPQHF
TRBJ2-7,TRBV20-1,CSARVFAGTVAYEQYF